A single T cell receptor (beta chain) is shown here with its context. Random hexamers were used to reverse transcribe the RNA input (roughly 0.5 to 1 ug). From the immunoSEQ multiplex PCR reads, TCRdb called clonotypes with MiXCR, one entry per CDR3 protein. Altogether fewer than 150,000 distinct CDR3 sequences are present, approximately 93% being singletons, with the ten largest covering 0.25% to 0.3%. These data belong to a study of CD8 T cells in Susac syndrome. The V and J ends lost 6 bases and 4 bases, in that order; junction bases with no gene match: 7. Looked up from germline, CDR1 is DFQATT and CDR2 is SNEGSKA (reference sequence). The CDR3 spans 13 residues. CD8+ and CD4+ T cells from blood underwent TCR beta sequencing, which was carried out in a high-throughput format. Controls matched for age and sex were healthy donors.

The sequence derives from a human donor in good health. Sample: CD8+ T cells from PBMCs. This chain uses TRBV20-1 with TRBJ2-7; 9 bases align to TRBD1. The CDR3 spells CSAAGTGFYEQYF. The CDR3 DNA reads TGCAGTGCGGCCGGGACAGGGTTTTACGAGCAGTACTTC.